The 10 T cell receptor beta chains in this list originate from one sample, sequenced in a study of T cell changes during pregnancy in multiple sclerosis. Profiling relied on immunoSEQ multiplex PCR, and the TCRdb table lists in-frame clones only, not all of them. The sample holds around 72,000 clones; around nine tenths are singletons and the top ten take approximately 2.1%. Sequences were derived from peripheral blood, sampled in the second trimester of pregnancy. These receptors all come from a female donor in good health, enrolled as a control in a pregnancy study.

The V and J genes are TRBV10-2 and TRBJ1-6, with TRBD1 as a possible D gene (5 bases). V lost 0 bases and J 7 bases, leaving 16 bases between the germline ends. The CDR3 has 17 residues. Germline CDR1 reads WSHSY; CDR2 reads SAAADI. The CDR3 region is CASSESGGRGANSPLHF. The CDR3 DNA reads as TGCGCCAGCAGTGAGTCCGGGGGAAGAGGAGCCAATTCACCCCTCCACTTT.

As regards this clone: One end of the junction fails to match germline, which may point to a read error. The chain combines TRBV6-1 with TRBJ2-5; 8 bases are a match to TRBD2. CDR3 size: 17 residues. From germline, CDR1 is MNHNS and CDR2 SASEGT. CDR3 DNA sequence: TGTGCCAGCAGTGAAGCTCCACGGGGGGGGACTCAAGGGACCCAGTACTTC. It translates to CASSEAPRGGTQGTQYF.

The CDR3 DNA reads TGTGCCACCCAACGAGGGACAGGGACACAAGAGACCCAGTACTTC. It yields the protein CATQRGTGTQETQYF. The chain carries TRBV7-6 and TRBJ2-5; 9 bases are shared with TRBD1. Germline trimming cut 10 bases from V and 2 bases from J; bases unmatched to any gene: 11. The germline V gene encodes CDR1 SGHVS and CDR2 FNYEAQ. CDR3 length: 15 amino acids.

For the CDR3, the DNA is TGTGCCAGCAGCTTAGGGACAGGGGGCCTGGTGGATGAAGCTTTCTTT. This encodes CASSLGTGGLVDEAFF. The chain has TRBV7-2 and TRBJ1-1, with 11 bases matching TRBD1. The germline V gene has CDR1 SGHTA and CDR2 FQGNSA. The CDR3 spans 16 residues. V dropped 1 base and J dropped 7; count of bases not matched to a gene: 8.

The gene calls are TRBV19 and TRBJ2-7, with D perhaps matching TRBD2 (6 bases). Trimming took 5 bases from V and 0 from J, leaving 8 bases between them. CDR3 length: 13 amino acids. The germline CDR1 and CDR2 sequences are LNHDA and SQIVND (reference sequence). The CDR3 sequence is CASSYGSSYEQYF. CDR3 coding DNA: TGTGCCAGTAGTTACGGGAGCTCCTACGAGCAGTACTTC.

The genes are TRBV11-1 and TRBJ2-7; TRBD2 aligns across 9 bases. Germline values: CDR1 SGHAT, CDR2 FQDESV (reference sequence). The V and J ends lost 1 base and 0 bases, in that order; junction bases with no gene match: 1. This CDR3 has 15 amino acids. The CDR3 protein is CASSLERGASYEQYF. CDR3 coding DNA: TGTGCCAGCAGCTTAGAGCGGGGGGCCTCCTACGAGCAGTACTTC.

The genes are TRBV4-1 and TRBJ2-5, with TRBD2 as a possible D gene (5 bases). Germline lookup yields CDR1 MGHRA and CDR2 YSYEKL. The CDR3 contains 14 residues. The V and J ends lost 3 bases and 3 bases respectively, with 11 bases between them. The CDR3 protein is CASSQSRGKETQYF. In nucleotides, the CDR3 is TGCGCCAGCAGCCAGTCCCGGGGAAAAGAGACCCAGTACTTC.

The rearrangement uses TRBV5-1 and TRBJ2-3; 9 positions agree with TRBD2. This CDR3 has 16 residues. Trimming took 3 bases from V and 4 from J; bases not matched to a gene: 9. Germline V gene sequence: CDR1 SGHRS, CDR2 YFSETQ. The CDR3, as DNA: TGCGCCAGCAGCTCCCAGGGGCGGGGGGGCCCAGATACGCAGTATTTT. This translates into CASSSQGRGGPDTQYF.

This clone was seen more than once but under ten times. V is TRBV6-6 and J is TRBJ2-1; 9 positions agree with TRBD2. Looked up from germline, CDR1 is MNHNY and CDR2 is SVGAGI (reference sequence). The CDR3 has 12 residues. J was trimmed by 6 bases and V by 10 bases; bases with no gene match: 4. Here the CDR3 reads CAIQLAGNEQFF. DNA for the CDR3: TGTGCCATCCAACTAGCGGGCAATGAGCAGTTCTTC.

J is TRBJ1-2 and V is TRBV7-9; D gene ambiguous. This CDR3 has 13 amino acids. Germline V gene sequence: CDR1 SEHNR, CDR2 FQNEAQ (reference sequence). Between the trimmed V and J ends, which lost 1 base and 2 bases, there was a span of 5 bases. CDR3: CASSLGENYGYTF. In nucleotides, the CDR3 is TGTGCCAGCAGCTTAGGGGAGAACTATGGCTACACCTTC.